The clone carrying this TCR beta chain was recorded once. One junction end disagrees with the germline gene, perhaps due to a read error. This CDR3 is built from 13 residues. Germline V gene sequence: CDR1 SGHAT, CDR2 FQNNGV. These data come from a study of T cell responses to AZD1222 COVID-19 vaccine. Clones were read by immunoSEQ multiplex PCR, and TCRdb kept only the in-frame ones, dropping some. The profile shows 140,000 to 150,000 clones, roughly 93% of them singletons. The chain uses TRBV11-2 and TRBJ2-5; TRBD2 matches at 8 bases. The TCR comes from an adult in good health. Sequenced here: peripheral blood, sampled on day 0 of AZD1222 vaccination. The CDR3 bases are TGTGTCAGCAGGTCGGGAGGGGCGGAGACCCAGTACTTC. Its protein is CVSRSGGAETQYF.